This TCR beta chain was identified during a study of T cells in localized non-small cell lung cancer. Study results and limitations: Clonality peaked in uninvolved adjacent lung rather than tumor. Of the top 100 tumor clones, median roughly 55 were in adjacent lung, about 30 among its top 100. Without multi-region sequencing, intratumor heterogeneity could not be excluded. Higher blood T cell density tracked longer overall survival.

This clone has only one observation. Antigen: not known. Germline V gene data show CDR1 as SGHTA and CDR2 as FQGNSA. V lost 1 base, J lost 1 base, and 7 bases lay in between. The CDR3 has 14 residues. Clones were sequenced by immunoSEQ multiplex PCR, and TCRdb holds only the in-frame ones, with some missing. Among fewer than 20,000 clones listed, roughly 90% were seen once. This chain links TRBV7-2 with TRBJ2-5; D might be TRBD1 (6 bases). The TCR originated in a woman aged 40 to 75 with stage III lung adenocarcinoma. The material was peripheral blood mononuclear cells, obtained before any cancer treatment. CDR3 sequence reads: CASSLGTAQETQYF. The CDR3, as DNA: TGTGCCAGCAGCTTAGGGACAGCCCAAGAGACCCAGTACTTC.